The rows below give T cell receptor beta chains drawn from one sample of a study of T cell changes during pregnancy in multiple sclerosis. Using immunoSEQ multiplex PCR, the repertoire was profiled, and TCRdb retains in-frame clones only, with some absent. Of tens of thousands of clones in the sample, around 94% were seen once. The sample here was peripheral blood, taken in the second trimester of pregnancy. Source of these receptors: a female donor in good health, enrolled as a control in a pregnancy study. Both conserved end residues are part of each CDR3. The D gene is left open where the match is weak.

V gene,D gene,J gene,CDR3 protein,CDR3 DNA
TRBV7-6,NA,TRBJ2-3,CASSFGSGTSTDTQYF,TGTGCCAGCAGCTTTGGTAGCGGAACTAGCACAGATACGCAGTATTTT
TRBV6-1,TRBD1,TRBJ2-5,CASGQGQETQYF,TGTGCCAGCGGACAGGGCCAAGAGACCCAGTACTTC
TRBV28,TRBD2,TRBJ2-2,CASSLGGTGELFF,TGTGCCAGCAGTTTGGGGGGGACCGGGGAGCTGTTTTTT
TRBV4-1,NA,TRBJ1-1,CASSRRTDWVGTEAFF,TGCGCCAGCAGCCGACGAACGGACTGGGTGGGCACTGAAGCTTTCTTT
TRBV5-1,NA,TRBJ2-1,CASSPWPYNEQFF,TGCGCCAGCAGCCCCTGGCCCTACAATGAGCAGTTCTTC
TRBV18,NA,TRBJ1-2,CASSPNKGLGNYGYTF,TGTGCCAGCTCACCGAACAAGGGGCTGGGGAACTATGGCTACACCTTC
TRBV2,TRBD1,TRBJ2-3,CASSDGQGTGSRGAQYF,TGTGCCAGCAGTGATGGCCAGGGGACAGGGTCCCGTGGAGCGCAGTATTTT
TRBV7-7,NA,TRBJ2-7,CASSPLGLNYEQYF,TGTGCTAGCAGCCCCCTGGGACTTAACTACGAGCAGTACTTC
TRBV5-1,TRBD2,TRBJ2-3,CASRKNSAGVTDTQYF,TGCGCCAGCCGAAAAAATTCAGCGGGAGTCACAGATACGCAGTATTTT
TRBV6-4,NA,TRBJ2-2,CASSATGPTTSGELFF,TGTGCCAGCAGTGCCACCGGACCGACTACCTCCGGGGAGCTGTTTTTT
TRBV5-1,NA,TRBJ2-3,CASSLSGPSTDTQYF,TGCGCCAGCAGCTTGTCAGGTCCTAGCACAGATACGCAGTATTTT
TRBV5-1,NA,TRBJ2-3,CASSFSGASTDTQYF,TGCGCCAGCAGCTTCTCGGGAGCGAGCACAGATACGCAGTATTTT
TRBV4-1,NA,TRBJ1-1,CASSHHLDTQGTEAFF,TGCGCCAGCAGCCATCACCTGGACACCCAGGGAACTGAAGCTTTCTTT
TRBV25-1,NA,TRBJ1-6,CASSEYRGESPLHF,TGTGCCAGCAGTGAATACAGGGGCGAGTCACCCCTCCACTTT